The text below deals with one TCR beta chain. The assay was immunoSEQ multiplex PCR, and TCRdb's table has in-frame clones only and misses some. This sample has 150,000 or so clones, with 70% to 90% found just once. This specimen belongs to a study of blood T cell repertoires in COVID-19. The CDR3 sequence is 15 residues long. V was shortened by 1 base and J by 5 bases, with 12 bases between the two germline ends. Germline loops: CDR1 SGHRS, CDR2 YFSETQ. The TCR sequence derives from a man in his 60s with acute or convalescent COVID-19. The chain recombines TRBV5-1 with TRBJ1-4; D may be TRBD1 (5 bases). Sequences were obtained from peripheral blood. The CDR3 protein is CASSLTGGPNEKLFF. CDR3 nucleotides: TGCGCCAGCAGCTTGACCGGGGGACCGAATGAAAAACTGTTTTTT.